This TCR beta chain is from a study of blood T cell repertoires in COVID-19. Across the whole study: Donors in the United States, Italy and Spain gave samples during acute or convalescent COVID-19. PBMCs, B-cell-depleted T cells, or T cells were the source of the cDNA or gDNA that made up the material.

Libraries were prepared by immunoSEQ multiplex PCR; TCRdb keeps only in-frame clonotypes and omits some of them. This sample yields 200,000 to 300,000 clones, of which more than 75% are seen a single time; around 2.4% belongs to the top ten. This clone was found once. Trimming left V 1 base short and J 8 bases short, with 20 bases between. CDR1 and CDR2 from the germline V gene are SGHTA and FQGNSA. This CDR3 spans 17 amino acids. The sequenced sample was PBMCs or T cells enriched from blood (not recorded which). This clonotype was sampled from a woman aged 18-29 years who had recovered from COVID-19. V and J are TRBV7-2 and TRBJ2-2, with D perhaps TRBD2 (5 bases). The CDR3 is CASSLEGAAGGRGELFF. CDR3 DNA sequence: TGTGCCAGCAGCTTAGAAGGAGCGGCTGGCGGTCGGGGGGAGCTGTTTTTT. The full variable domain, with the rest looked up from reference TRBV7-2 and TRBJ2-2, is GAGVSQSPSNKVTEKGKDVELRCDPISGHTALYWYRQSLGQGLEFLIYFQGNSAPDKSGLPSDRFSAERTGGSVSTLTIQRTQQEDSAVYLCASSLEGAAGGRGELFFGEGSRLTVL.